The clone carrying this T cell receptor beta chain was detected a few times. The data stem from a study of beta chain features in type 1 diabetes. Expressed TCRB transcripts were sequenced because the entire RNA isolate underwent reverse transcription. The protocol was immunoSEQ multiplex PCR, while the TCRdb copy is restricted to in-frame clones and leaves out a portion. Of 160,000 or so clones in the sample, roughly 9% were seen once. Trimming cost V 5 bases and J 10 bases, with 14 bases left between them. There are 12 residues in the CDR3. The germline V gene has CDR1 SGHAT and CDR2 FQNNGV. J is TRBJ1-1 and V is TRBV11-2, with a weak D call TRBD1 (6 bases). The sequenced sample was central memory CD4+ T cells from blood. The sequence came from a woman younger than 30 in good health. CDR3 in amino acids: CASSVSGTRAFF. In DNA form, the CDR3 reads TGTGCCAGCAGCGTCTCAGGGACACGAGCTTTCTTT.